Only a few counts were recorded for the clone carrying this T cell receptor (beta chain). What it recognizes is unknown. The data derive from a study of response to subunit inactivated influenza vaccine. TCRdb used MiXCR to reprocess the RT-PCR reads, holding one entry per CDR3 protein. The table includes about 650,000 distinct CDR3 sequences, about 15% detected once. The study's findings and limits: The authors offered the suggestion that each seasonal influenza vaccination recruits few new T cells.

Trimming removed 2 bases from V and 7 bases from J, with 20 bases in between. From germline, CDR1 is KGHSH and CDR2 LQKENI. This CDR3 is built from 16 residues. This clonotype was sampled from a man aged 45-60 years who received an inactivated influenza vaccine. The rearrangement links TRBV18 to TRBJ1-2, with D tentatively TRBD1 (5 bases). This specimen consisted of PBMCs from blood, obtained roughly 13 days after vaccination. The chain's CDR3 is CASSPVGVVSLVGYTF. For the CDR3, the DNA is TGTGCCAGCTCACCAGTGGGGGTCGTGTCGTTGGTTGGCTACACCTTC.